These 30 T cell receptor beta chains came from one sample sequenced in a study of graft-versus-host responses after intestinal transplantation. Some clones are missing from TCRdb's copy, which holds only in-frame ones; the method was immunoSEQ multiplex PCR. The sample carries some 85,000 clones, around nine tenths recorded once. Their antigens are not known. The sample was unstimulated CD8+ T cells sorted from spleen or lymph node cells, taken before transplant. The receptors here all came from a human donor who was the organ donor for an intestinal transplant.

This clone was seen a handful of times. The chain recombines TRBV4-2 with TRBJ2-3; 13 bases agree with TRBD2. Germline loops: CDR1 LGHNA, CDR2 YNFKEQ. The CDR3 spans 17 residues. Trimming removed 1 base from V and 4 bases from J; junction bases left unmatched: 5. CDR3 sequence: CASSQAAGTSGADTQYF. For the CDR3, the DNA is TGTGCCAGCAGCCAAGCCGCCGGGACTAGCGGGGCAGATACGCAGTATTTT.

The chain links TRBV7-9 to TRBJ1-6; D is ambiguous. V was clipped by 5 bases and J by 6 bases, with 14 bases between them. CDR1 is SEHNR and CDR2 is FQNEAQ in the germline V gene (reference sequence). This CDR3 is built from 15 residues. CDR3 loop: CASSHPWRGNSPLHF. CDR3 DNA sequence: TGTGCCAGCAGCCACCCCTGGCGGGGTAATTCACCCCTCCACTTT.

The rearrangement links TRBV4-2 to TRBJ2-5, with TRBD2 matching 15 bases. The J call is in doubt because the DNA end fits TRBJ2-7 better. CDR1 LGHNA and CDR2 YNFKEQ come from the germline V gene. This CDR3 contains 18 residues. The chain's CDR3 is CASSLSGLAGGFSYEQYF. CDR3 nucleotide sequence: TGTGCCAGCAGCCTCAGCGGACTAGCGGGGGGGTTTTCCTACGAGCAGTACTTC.

J is TRBJ2-3 and V is TRBV27, with 8 bases fitting TRBD2. The ends lost 8 bases at V and 2 bases at J; junction bases unmatched: 6. CDR3 length: 14 amino acids. CDR1 MNHEY and CDR2 SMNVEV come from the germline V gene (reference sequence). CDR3 DNA sequence: TGTGCCAGCTCGGCGGGACTAGACACAGATACGCAGTATTTT. Protein: CASSAGLDTDTQYF.

This chain links TRBV30 with TRBJ1-1; D not resolved. The CDR3 loop spans 12 amino acids. Germline CDR1 reads GTSNPN; CDR2 reads SVGIG (reference sequence). Deletions cut 4 bases from V and 6 bases from J, with 12 bases between. CDR3 in DNA: TGTGCCTGGAAGGGAGAGGCGGCTGAAGCTTTCTTT. This gives the protein CAWKGEAAEAFF. Full variable domain (rest looked up from reference TRBV30 and TRBJ1-1): SQTIHQWPATLVQPVGSPLSLECTVEGTSNPNLYWYRQAAGRGLQLLFYSVGIGQISSEVPQNLSASRPQDRQFILSSKKLLLSDSGFYLCAWKGEAAEAFFGQGTRLTVV.

This sequence joins TRBV10-2 and TRBJ2-7; 8 bases align to TRBD2. The germline V gene encodes CDR1 WSHSY and CDR2 SAAADI. The junction had 5 bases not matched to a gene; V was cut back by 4 bases and J by 3 bases. The CDR3 length is 14 residues. The CDR3 loop is CASSGVRGDYEQYF. The DNA of the CDR3 is TGCGCCAGCAGTGGGGTGCGGGGGGACTACGAGCAGTACTTC.

This chain uses TRBV28 with TRBJ2-7, with 11 bases that match TRBD2. This CDR3 contains 18 residues. Germline V gene sequence: CDR1 MDHEN, CDR2 SYDVKM. V was pared by 6 bases and J by 4 bases, with 17 bases of the junction left unmatched. CDR3 region: CASSRPNTLAGGRYEQYF. The CDR3, as DNA: TGTGCCAGCAGCCGACCGAATACCTTAGCGGGGGGGCGGTACGAGCAGTACTTC.

V usage is TRBV15 and J usage is TRBJ2-6; TRBD1 might be the D (6 bases). This CDR3 has 16 residues. In germline, CDR1 is LNHNV, CDR2 YYDKDF (reference sequence). Deletions cut 4 bases from V and 2 bases from J, with 12 bases between. The CDR3 DNA sequence: TGTGCCACCAGCAAACAGGGCACACCTGGGGCCAACGTCCTGACTTTC. Translation gives CATSKQGTPGANVLTF.

This rearrangement joins TRBV6-5 to TRBJ2-2; D may be TRBD2 (8 bases). This CDR3 is built from 13 residues. The V gene's germline CDR1 is MNHEY and CDR2 SVGAGI. The CDR3 sequence is CAGGLAGTGELFF. The CDR3 DNA is TGTGCAGGGGGCTTAGCGGGAACCGGGGAGCTGTTTTTT.

The chain employs TRBV28 and TRBJ1-5; perhaps TRBD1 as D (5 bases). The CDR3 contains 13 residues. Looked up from germline, CDR1 is MDHEN and CDR2 is SYDVKM. With 5 bases removed from V and 7 bases from J, the gap between germline ends came to 12 bases. CDR3 region: CASSPGHWQPQHF. CDR3 nucleotide sequence: TGTGCCAGCAGTCCCGGACATTGGCAGCCCCAGCATTTT.

The gene calls are TRBV10-1 and TRBJ2-7; D uncertain. The CDR3 runs 13 residues. Trimming removed 2 bases from V and 12 bases from J, with 17 bases in between. Germline CDR1 and CDR2: WNHNN and SYGVQD (reference sequence). CDR3 sequence reads: CASSETPAGRRYF. DNA of the CDR3: TGCGCCAGCAGTGAGACGCCCGCCGGTCGGCGGTACTTC.

V gene TRBV11-2 combines with J gene TRBJ2-1; 7 bases agree with TRBD1. Trimming cost V 5 bases and J 0 bases; bases outside gene matches: 7. The CDR3 is 16 residues long. The germline CDR1 and CDR2 sequences are SGHAT and FQNNGV. The CDR3 here is CASSRYRGRSYNEQFF. The DNA for the CDR3 is TGTGCCAGCAGCCGTTACAGGGGCCGCTCCTACAATGAGCAGTTCTTC.

This clone was seen once. The chain employs TRBV7-9 and TRBJ1-4, with D hard to call. With 3 bases removed from V and 0 bases from J, the gap between germline ends came to 14 bases. There are 17 residues in the CDR3. Germline V gene lookup returns CDR1 SEHNR and CDR2 FQNEAQ (reference sequence). The CDR3, as DNA: TGTGCCAGCAGCTTTCCGGGCCACTTCACAACTAATGAAAAACTGTTTTTT. This translates into CASSFPGHFTTNEKLFF.

The rearrangement links TRBV30 to TRBJ2-3; D might be TRBD2 (5 bases). The CDR3 contains 15 residues. The V and J ends lost 2 bases and 1 base respectively, with 13 bases between them. Germline loops: CDR1 GTSNPN, CDR2 SVGIG (reference sequence). CDR3 residues: CAWSRTGKGTDTQYF. In DNA form, the CDR3 reads TGTGCCTGGAGTAGGACGGGGAAGGGCACAGATACGCAGTATTTT.

This clone was picked up one time. This chain joins TRBV9 and TRBJ2-6; D is perhaps TRBD1 (6 bases). Germline loops: CDR1 SGDLS, CDR2 YYNGEE. Between the trimmed V and J ends, which lost 0 bases and 1 base, there was a span of 14 bases. This CDR3 region has 18 residues. The CDR3 region has the DNA TGTGCCAGCAGCGTAGGGACAGCGGATCTATCTGGGGCCAACGTCCTGACTTTC. Protein sequence: CASSVGTADLSGANVLTF. Full variable domain (outside the CDR3, taken from reference TRBV9 and TRBJ2-6): DSGVTQTPKHLITATGQRVTLRCSPRSGDLSVYWYQQSLDQGLQFLIQYYNGEERAKGNILERFSAQQFPDLHSELNLSSLELGDSALYFCASSVGTADLSGANVLTFGAGSRLTVL.

The chain employs TRBV5-8 and TRBJ2-2, with 7 bases aligning to TRBD2. CDR1 and CDR2 (germline): SGHTS, YDEGEE. The J segment lost 3 bases and the V segment lost 0 bases, leaving 5 bases of the junction unmatched. The CDR3 is made up of 16 amino acids. The DNA for the CDR3 is TGTGCCAGCAGCTTGGCCGGGGGAGGGCACACCGGGGAGCTGTTTTTT. Amino acids: CASSLAGGGHTGELFF.

The chain recombines TRBV29-1 with TRBJ1-2, with a weak D call TRBD1 (5 bases). Germline CDR1 is SQVTM and CDR2 is ANQGSEA. V lost 2 bases, J lost 0 bases, and 10 bases lay in between. This CDR3 has 14 amino acids. The CDR3 DNA sequence: TGCAGCGTTGAATTGGCAGGGACTAACTATGGCTACACCTTC. Protein: CSVELAGTNYGYTF. Drawing the rest from reference TRBV29-1 and TRBJ1-2, the complete variable domain is SAVISQKPSRDICQRGTSLTIQCQVDSQVTMMFWYRQQPGQSLTLIATANQGSEATYESGFVIDKFPISRPNLTFSTLTVSNMSPEDSSIYLCSVELAGTNYGYTFGSGTRLTVV.

The gene calls are TRBV13 and TRBJ1-1; 7 nucleotides line up with TRBD1. The germline V gene encodes CDR1 PRHDT and CDR2 FYEKMQ (reference sequence). The CDR3 has 14 residues. The ends lost 5 bases at V and 1 base at J; junction bases unmatched: 4. CDR3 protein: CASSPRDRNTEAFF. The CDR3, as DNA: TGTGCCAGCAGCCCGAGGGACAGGAACACTGAAGCTTTCTTT.

The chain joins TRBV23-1 to TRBJ1-4; a weak D match, TRBD1 (6 bases). TRBV23-1 carries the ORF label, with uncertain function. The CDR3 consists of 14 residues. V was trimmed by 7 bases and J by 3 bases, leaving 12 bases between them. Here the CDR3 reads CASKEGGPNEKLFF. The CDR3 coding sequence is TGCGCCAGCAAGGAGGGGGGACCTAATGAAAAACTGTTTTTT.

The chain links TRBV11-3 to TRBJ2-7; 8 bases match TRBD2. Germline V gene sequence: CDR1 SGHNT, CDR2 YENEEA. CDR3 length: 13 amino acids. J lost 4 bases, V lost 1 base, and 0 bases had no gene match. CDR3 residues: CASSLVAGYEQYF. The CDR3 DNA reads as TGTGCCAGCAGCTTAGTAGCGGGGTACGAGCAGTACTTC.

This clone was seen just once. J is TRBJ2-2 and V is TRBV12-5; perhaps TRBD1 as D (6 bases). CDR1 and CDR2 from the germline V gene are LGHNT and FRNRAP. Trimming took off 3 bases at V and 4 bases at J, with 15 bases between the two ends. The CDR3 has 16 amino acids. The CDR3 region has the DNA TGTGCTAGTGGTTTTCAAACTACAGGGACCACCGGGGAGCTGTTTTTT. It specifies CASGFQTTGTTGELFF.

The chain links TRBV5-1 to TRBJ2-5, with D tentatively TRBD1 (5 bases). Trimming stripped 1 base from V and 7 bases from J, with 14 bases between. This CDR3 region has 14 residues. In germline, CDR1 is SGHRS, CDR2 YFSETQ. CDR3 loop: CASSLLGLVVTQYF. CDR3 bases: TGCGCCAGCAGCTTGTTGGGGCTTGTGGTGACCCAGTACTTC. The full variable domain, rest sourced from reference TRBV5-1 and TRBJ2-5, is KAGVTQTPRYLIKTRGQQVTLSCSPISGHRSVSWYQQTPGQGLQFLFEYFSETQRNKGNFPGRFSGRQFSNSRSEMNVSTLELGDSALYLCASSLLGLVVTQYFGPGTRLLVL.

The chain couples TRBV2 to TRBJ2-7; TRBD2 aligns across 10 bases. The CDR3 spans 16 residues. Trimming at V came to 6 bases and at J to 0 bases, leaving 8 bases not matched to a gene. Germline CDR1 SNHLY, CDR2 FYNNEI. CDR3 DNA: TGTGCCAGCAGACTCAGGACTAGCGGTTCCTCCTACGAGCAGTACTTC. Its translation: CASRLRTSGSSYEQYF. Drawing the rest from reference TRBV2 and TRBJ2-7, the complete variable domain is EPEVTQTPSHQVTQMGQEVILRCVPISNHLYFYWYRQILGQKVEFLVSFYNNEISEKSEIFDDQFSVERPDGSNFTLKIRSTKLEDSAMYFCASRLRTSGSSYEQYFGPGTRLTVT.

The J gene is TRBJ1-1, the V gene TRBV5-6, with 9 bases matching TRBD1. The CDR3 spans 15 residues. Trimming cost V 4 bases and J 1 base; bases outside gene matches: 5. The germline CDR1 and CDR2 sequences are SGHDT and YYEEEE. The CDR3 region is CASSLRQGGNTEAFF. The DNA for the CDR3 is TGTGCCAGCAGCCTGAGACAGGGGGGGAACACTGAAGCTTTCTTT.

This clone was seen a single time. The chain employs TRBV6-1 and TRBJ2-3; 13 positions agree with TRBD2. Trimming cost V 8 bases and J 6 bases; bases outside gene matches: 8. The CDR3 contains 15 residues. CDR1 is MNHNS and CDR2 is SASEGT in the germline V gene. This CDR3 is CASGQLAGGRDTQYF. Written as DNA, the CDR3 is TGTGCCAGCGGCCAACTAGCGGGGGGGCGGGATACGCAGTATTTT.

The chain is built from TRBV5-8 and TRBJ1-5; D is perhaps TRBD1 (5 bases). From germline, CDR1 is SGHTS and CDR2 YDEGEE. Trimming shortened V by 1 base and J by 4 bases, and 9 bases separated the two germline ends. The CDR3 sequence is 14 residues long. The DNA of the CDR3 is TGTGCCAGCAGCTTGTGGGGGATGAATCAGCCCCAGCATTTT. This translates into CASSLWGMNQPQHF. Drawing the rest from reference TRBV5-8 and TRBJ1-5, the complete variable domain is EAGVTQSPTHLIKTRGQQATLRCSPISGHTSVYWYQQALGLGLQFLLWYDEGEERNRGNFPPRFSGRQFPNYSSELNVNALELEDSALYLCASSLWGMNQPQHFGDGTRLSIL.

The J gene is TRBJ1-1, the V gene TRBV28, with unresolved D. This CDR3 is 18 amino acids long. Per the germline V gene, CDR1 is MDHEN and CDR2 is SYDVKM. The V and J ends lost 4 bases and 3 bases respectively, with 24 bases between them. The CDR3 DNA reads as TGTGCCAGCAGTTCCTTTGACCGGCCATCAGTTTCGGACACTGAAGCTTTCTTT. Amino acid sequence: CASSSFDRPSVSDTEAFF. Using reference TRBV28 and TRBJ1-1 for the parts outside the CDR3, the full variable domain is DVKVTQSSRYLVKRTGEKVFLECVQDMDHENMFWYRQDPGLGLRLIYFSYDVKMKEKGDIPEGYSVSREKKERFSLILESASTNQTSMYLCASSSFDRPSVSDTEAFFGQGTRLTVV.

V and J are TRBV28 and TRBJ1-1, with 8 bases aligning to TRBD1. There are 21 residues in the CDR3. CDR1 is MDHEN, CDR2 SYDVKM, per germline. The junction had 23 bases not matched to a gene; V was cut back by 3 bases and J by 2 bases. This CDR3 reads CASSFPTFPAETGAENTEAFF. The CDR3 DNA sequence: TGTGCCAGCAGTTTTCCAACCTTTCCAGCCGAGACAGGGGCCGAAAACACTGAAGCTTTCTTT.

A remark on this clone: Other DNA sequences from this sample encode an identical CDR3 as well. The chain couples TRBV9 to TRBJ2-7, with a tentative D call TRBD1 (5 bases). Trimming took off 2 bases at V and 2 bases at J, with 11 bases between the two ends. This CDR3 has 14 amino acids. CDR1 is SGDLS, CDR2 YYNGEE, per germline. CDR3 amino acids: CASSVGQGAYEQYF. For the CDR3, the DNA is TGTGCCAGCAGCGTGGGGCAAGGGGCCTACGAGCAGTACTTC.

The V gene is TRBV7-8, the J gene TRBJ2-5; TRBD1 matches 7 bases. From germline, CDR1 is SGHVS and CDR2 FQNEAQ. There are 15 residues in the CDR3. The V and J ends lost 4 bases and 2 bases, in that order; junction bases with no gene match: 7. CDR3 in amino acids: CASSSIGTAQETQYF. DNA for the CDR3: TGTGCCAGCAGCTCTATCGGGACAGCTCAAGAGACCCAGTACTTC.